Each of the 25 T cell receptor beta chains below was sequenced from the same sample in a study of cytomegalovirus exposure and HLA in healthy donors. This PCR relied on a set of 60 Vbeta primers and 13 Jbeta primers. Measured with immunoSEQ multiplex PCR; TCRdb has only the in-frame clones, and not every one. Of more than 100,000 clones listed, approximately 75% are singletons. Sequencing was carried out using PBMCs. The origin of the receptors is a man in his forties or fifties in good health and CMV-seropositive.

The count of this clone is one. The V and J genes are TRBV6-1 and TRBJ2-2; 11 positions match TRBD2. The CDR3 has 16 residues. CDR1 and CDR2 from the germline V gene are MNHNS and SASEGT. The J segment lost 7 bases and the V segment lost 4 bases, leaving 8 bases of the junction unmatched. The CDR3 loop is CASSGLAGGRNGELFF. DNA of the CDR3: TGTGCCAGCAGTGGGCTAGCGGGAGGAAGGAACGGGGAGCTGTTTTTT.

Written as DNA, the CDR3 is TGCGCCAGCAGTGAGCCCTGGTCTAATAATTCACCCCTCCACTTT. Encoded protein: CASSEPWSNNSPLHF. This sequence joins TRBV10-2 and TRBJ1-6; D unclear. Trimming shortened V by 2 bases and J by 5 bases, and 10 bases separated the two germline ends. Germline V gene sequence: CDR1 WSHSY, CDR2 SAAADI. The CDR3 extends over 15 amino acids.

The CDR3 spells CASRLQGAHGYTF. The CDR3 DNA reads as TGTGCCAGCAGGCTCCAGGGGGCGCATGGCTACACCTTC. The chain uses TRBV7-2 and TRBJ1-2; 8 bases fit TRBD1. The germline gives CDR1 SGHTA, CDR2 FQGNSA. This CDR3 contains 13 residues. J gave up 6 bases and V 6 bases, and 6 bases lay outside the gene matches.

This chain connects TRBV5-4 to TRBJ2-1, with 8 bases matching TRBD2. The germline V gene encodes CDR1 SGHNT and CDR2 YYREEE (reference sequence). After removal of 4 bases from V and 3 bases from J, the junction contained 9 bases not matched to a gene. The CDR3 totals 16 residues. The CDR3 loop reads CASSPGLSGGYNEQFF. As DNA, the CDR3 is TGTGCCAGCAGCCCAGGACTAAGCGGGGGCTACAATGAGCAGTTCTTC.

This sequence joins TRBV7-2 and TRBJ1-1; no clear D. Trimming stripped 0 bases from V and 6 bases from J, with 8 bases between. The CDR3 is 13 residues long. Germline V lookup: CDR1 SGHTA, CDR2 FQGNSA. CDR3 nucleotides: TGTGCCAGCAGCTTAGCGCCTGGCCCTGAAGCTTTCTTT. Translated: CASSLAPGPEAFF.

Regarding this clone: The sample contains more than one DNA sequence encoding this CDR3. The CDR3 spells CASSLGASGANVLTF. The DNA for the CDR3 is TGCGCCAGCAGCTTGGGGGCATCTGGGGCCAACGTCCTGACTTTC. The chain couples TRBV5-1 to TRBJ2-6, with D hard to call. Per germline, CDR1 SGHRS and CDR2 YFSETQ. The length of the CDR3 is 15 residues. The germline V and J ends were trimmed by 0 bases and 1 base, with 5 bases remaining between them.

As to this clone: The same CDR3 arises from other DNA sequences in this sample as well. V and J are TRBV6-5 and TRBJ1-5; D is uncertain. This CDR3 has 13 residues. V was clipped by 6 bases and J by 4 bases, with 10 bases between them. The germline V gene encodes CDR1 MNHEY and CDR2 SVGAGI. The CDR3 sequence is CASSPRENQPQHF. CDR3 in DNA: TGTGCCAGCAGCCCCCGGGAGAATCAGCCCCAGCATTTT.

The rearrangement joins TRBV7-3 to TRBJ2-3, with TRBD1 matching over 7 bases. There are 14 residues in the CDR3. CDR1 is SGHTA, CDR2 FQGTGA, per germline. V was clipped by 5 bases and J by 2 bases; unmatched bases: 4. The CDR3 DNA reads as TGTGCCAGCAGCCAGGGGGACCCCACAGATACGCAGTATTTT. Its protein product is CASSQGDPTDTQYF.

This rearrangement joins TRBV5-6 to TRBJ1-5; 9 bases map to TRBD1. This CDR3 has 16 amino acids. Germline CDR1 and CDR2: SGHDT and YYEEEE. J lost 4 bases, V lost 4 bases, and 9 bases had no gene match. The CDR3 DNA follows: TGTGCCAGCAGCGCAGGGACAGGGCGGGTAAATCAGCCCCAGCATTTT. As protein: CASSAGTGRVNQPQHF.

The chain uses TRBV4-1 and TRBJ2-4; possible D gene TRBD2, 6 bases. V lost 1 base to trimming and J lost 0 bases, with 13 bases between them. Looked up from germline, CDR1 is MGHRA and CDR2 is YSYEKL. This CDR3 has 17 residues. CDR3 sequence (DNA): TGCGCCAGCAGCCAAGGGGAGGAGGGAGTAGCCAAAAACATTCAGTACTTC. Protein: CASSQGEEGVAKNIQYF.

This clone has a handful of counts. V usage is TRBV13 and J usage is TRBJ2-1, with 7 bases aligning to TRBD2. This CDR3 spans 16 amino acids. V lost 4 bases and J lost 6; bases outside the gene matches: 12. Per germline, CDR1 PRHDT and CDR2 FYEKMQ (reference sequence). The CDR3 loop reads CASSSLVGGRPNEQFF. CDR3 in DNA: TGTGCCAGCAGCTCCCTAGTGGGGGGGAGACCCAATGAGCAGTTCTTC.

This sequence joins TRBV2 and TRBJ2-3; 9 nucleotides line up with TRBD2. Germline CDR1 reads SNHLY; CDR2 reads FYNNEI. The CDR3 length is 14 residues. J lost 5 bases, V lost 5 bases, and 5 bases had no gene match. CDR3 sequence (DNA): TGTGCCAGCAGTAGACTAGCGGTTGAAGATACGCAGTATTTT. It yields the protein CASSRLAVEDTQYF.

The chain carries TRBV7-7 and TRBJ2-1; 11 bases are shared with TRBD2. The CDR3 runs 15 residues. V was clipped by 5 bases and J by 10 bases; unmatched bases: 10. CDR1 and CDR2 from the germline V gene are SSHAT and FNYEAQ (reference sequence). The CDR3 sequence is CASSPTSGGSSEQFF. The CDR3, as DNA: TGTGCCAGCAGCCCCACTAGCGGGGGATCCTCGGAGCAGTTCTTC.

This clone was observed once. This sequence joins TRBV6-5 and TRBJ1-6, with TRBD1 identical over 7 bases. J gave up 7 bases and V 7 bases, and 4 bases lay outside the gene matches. This CDR3 has 13 amino acids. From germline, CDR1 is MNHEY and CDR2 SVGAGI. CDR3 residues: CASKDRENSPLHF. The CDR3 DNA reads as TGTGCCAGCAAAGACAGGGAAAATTCACCCCTCCACTTT.

This clone has just a few counts. This chain connects TRBV5-1 to TRBJ1-3; 10 bases are a match to TRBD1. This CDR3 comprises 16 residues. V lost 4 bases, J lost 4 bases, and 8 bases stayed unmatched. Germline CDR1 and CDR2: SGHRS and YFSETQ. In nucleotides, the CDR3 is TGCGCCAGCAGCCCGGGGGGACAGGGGTCCGGAAACACCATATATTTT. It yields the protein CASSPGGQGSGNTIYF.

The rearrangement links TRBV4-1 to TRBJ1-2; TRBD1 agrees at 9 bases. Unmatched junction bases numbered 20, after V lost 4 bases and J lost 8 bases. CDR1 is MGHRA and CDR2 is YSYEKL in the germline V gene. The CDR3 sequence is 18 residues long. CDR3 residues: CASSRGQGRRVRERGYTF. The CDR3 DNA sequence: TGCGCCAGCAGCCGGGGACAGGGAAGAAGAGTACGAGAGAGGGGCTACACCTTC.

This chain uses TRBV6-5 with TRBJ1-5; D is ambiguous. The CDR3 totals 13 residues. Per germline, CDR1 MNHEY and CDR2 SVGAGI. V was pared by 8 bases and J by 6 bases, with 14 bases between. This CDR3 reads CASVPSYSQPQHF. Here the CDR3 DNA reads TGTGCCAGCGTCCCGTCTTATAGTCAGCCCCAGCATTTT.

The V gene is TRBV28, the J gene TRBJ2-5, with D unresolved. Germline-derived CDR1 and CDR2 are MDHEN and SYDVKM. There are 14 residues in the CDR3. Deletions cut 6 bases from V and 4 bases from J, with 15 bases between. The CDR3 DNA sequence: TGTGCCAGCAGACGAAGCTCGTCTTTAGAGACCCAGTACTTC. This gives the protein CASRRSSSLETQYF.

The rearrangement links TRBV7-6 to TRBJ1-1, with D perhaps TRBD1 (6 bases). Trimming removed 5 bases at V and 0 bases at J, with 16 bases between. This CDR3 spans 16 amino acids. CDR1 SGHVS and CDR2 FNYEAQ come from the germline V gene. The CDR3 bases are TGTGCCAGCAGCCCAAGAAGAGGACAGCTGAACACTGAAGCTTTCTTT. This gives the protein CASSPRRGQLNTEAFF.

The rearrangement joins TRBV7-9 to TRBJ2-2, with unresolved D. V was clipped by 3 bases and J by 6 bases, with 8 bases between them. The CDR3 sequence is 13 residues long. Germline lookup yields CDR1 SEHNR and CDR2 FQNEAQ (reference sequence). DNA of the CDR3: TGTGCCAGCAGCTTTCAGAGCGCCGGGGAGCTGTTTTTT. Translated, it gives CASSFQSAGELFF. Variable domain in full (rest from reference TRBV7-9 and TRBJ2-2): DTGVSQNPRHKITKRGQNVTFRCDPISEHNRLYWYRQTLGQGPEFLTYFQNEAQLEKSRLLSDRFSAERPKGSFSTLEIQRTEQGDSAMYLCASSFQSAGELFFGEGSRLTVL.

This clone was counted between two and nine times. The chain employs TRBV7-9 and TRBJ1-1; D gene uncertain. The length of the CDR3 is 12 residues. The V gene lost 4 bases and the J gene lost 10 bases, with 13 bases spanning the gap. Germline CDR1 reads SEHNR; CDR2 reads FQNEAQ (reference sequence). The CDR3 DNA reads TGTGCCAGCAGCTATACTACGGAGGGAGCTTTCTTT. This encodes CASSYTTEGAFF.

The CDR3 DNA follows: TGTGCCAGTAGTATGACCCCTAGACTTGCTTCTAGCACAGATACGCAGTATTTT. As protein: CASSMTPRLASSTDTQYF. The V gene is TRBV19, the J gene TRBJ2-3; no firm D call. This CDR3 comprises 18 residues. V was clipped by 3 bases and J by 0 bases, with 19 bases between them. Germline CDR1 reads LNHDA; CDR2 reads SQIVND (reference sequence).

The rearrangement joins TRBV6-6 to TRBJ1-6; D gene unclear. The V end lost 2 bases, the J end lost 7 bases, and 12 bases lay between the germline ends. Germline loops: CDR1 MNHNY, CDR2 SVGAGI (reference sequence). The CDR3 is made up of 15 amino acids. In DNA, the CDR3 is TGTGCCAGCAGTTACGAGGGCCCTCAGAATTCACCCCTCCACTTT. This translates into CASSYEGPQNSPLHF.

The CDR3 reads CASSQTQLASQFF. Here the CDR3 DNA reads TGTGCCAGCAGCCAAACTCAACTAGCGTCTCAGTTCTTC. V gene TRBV28 combines with J gene TRBJ2-1; 7 bases are shared with TRBD2. Per the germline V gene, CDR1 is MDHEN and CDR2 is SYDVKM. Losses at the gene ends were 6 bases for V and 13 bases for J; bases not matched to a gene: 12. The CDR3 covers 13 residues.

This chain uses TRBV5-4 with TRBJ2-7; the D gene is possibly TRBD2 (6 bases). The CDR3 has 15 residues. CDR1 and CDR2 (germline): SGHNT, YYREEE (reference sequence). Trimming took off 0 bases at V and 6 bases at J, with 16 bases between the two ends. CDR3 amino acids: CASSLGRGGKAEQYF. The CDR3 region has the DNA TGTGCCAGCAGCTTGGGCCGTGGAGGGAAGGCCGAGCAGTACTTC.